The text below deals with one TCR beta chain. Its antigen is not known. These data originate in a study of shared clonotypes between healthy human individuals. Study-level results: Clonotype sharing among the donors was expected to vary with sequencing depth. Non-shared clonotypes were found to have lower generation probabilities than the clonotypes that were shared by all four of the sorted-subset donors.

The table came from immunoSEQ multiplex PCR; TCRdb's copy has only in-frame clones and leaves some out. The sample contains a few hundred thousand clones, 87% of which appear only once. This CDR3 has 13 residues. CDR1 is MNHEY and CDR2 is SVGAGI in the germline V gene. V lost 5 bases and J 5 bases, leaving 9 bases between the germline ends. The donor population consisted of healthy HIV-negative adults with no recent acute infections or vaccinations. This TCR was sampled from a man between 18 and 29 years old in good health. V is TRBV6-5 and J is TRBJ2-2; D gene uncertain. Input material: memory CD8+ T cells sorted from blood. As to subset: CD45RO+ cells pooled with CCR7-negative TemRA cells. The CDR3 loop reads CASSSQVTGELFF. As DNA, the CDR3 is TGTGCCAGCAGTAGCCAGGTGACCGGGGAGCTGTTTTTT.